This is a list of T cell receptor beta chains from one sample in a study of T cells of healthy individuals. In TCRdb, the 5' RACE reads were re-called with MiXCR into one record per CDR3 protein. The sample records about 57,000 distinct CDR3 sequences, roughly 16% being singletons. The receptors were gathered from a human donor in good health. Both conserved end residues are part of each CDR3. D genes are given only for firm matches. Clone size is shown for a subset of rows, as once, few, many or a class of expanded clone.

size: many; J: TRBJ2-1; V: TRBV28; D: TRBD1; DNA: TGTGCCAGCAGTTCCTCCGGGACAGGGTTCAATGAGCAGTTCTTC; CDR3: CASSSSGTGFNEQFF
size: NA; J: TRBJ2-5; V: TRBV11-2; D: TRBD1; DNA: TGTGCCAGCAGCTCGGGACAGGCTAACCAAGAGACCCAGTACTTC; CDR3: CASSSGQANQETQYF
size: few; J: TRBJ2-1; V: TRBV6-4; D: TRBD2; DNA: TGTGCCAGCAGTGACTTCACTAGCGGGAGTCAGGAGCAGTTCTTC; CDR3: CASSDFTSGSQEQFF
size: few; J: TRBJ2-3; V: TRBV3-1; D: TRBD2; DNA: TGTGCCAGCAGCCAACCAAGACTAGCCGGTACAGATACGCAGTATTTT; CDR3: CASSQPRLAGTDTQYF
size: NA; J: TRBJ2-1; V: TRBV24-1; D: TRBD2; DNA: TGTGCCACCAGTGATGGCAGGACTAGAGGTGAGCAGTTCTTC; CDR3: CATSDGRTRGEQFF
size: few; J: TRBJ1-5; V: TRBV6-2/TRBV6-3; D: NA; DNA: TGTGCCAGCAGTTACCATCTGACGCTGGAACACCAGCCCCAGCATTTT; CDR3: CASSYHLTLEHQPQHF
size: few; J: TRBJ2-3; V: TRBV7-9; D: TRBD1; DNA: TGTGCCAGCAGCCCGGACAGGGCCCTAGCGGATACGCAGTATTTT; CDR3: CASSPDRALADTQYF
size: NA; J: TRBJ1-4; V: TRBV29-1; D: TRBD1; DNA: TGCAGCGTTGGGAGACAGGGCCCGGAAAAACTGTTTTTT; CDR3: CSVGRQGPEKLFF
size: NA; J: TRBJ2-1; V: TRBV11-2; D: TRBD1; DNA: TGTGCCAGCACCGAACTTATAGGGGGCCATGAGCAGTTCTTC; CDR3: CASTELIGGHEQFF
size: few; J: TRBJ2-2; V: TRBV6-2/TRBV6-3; D: NA; DNA: TGTGCCACCGGACTCCCCGGGGAGCTGTTTTTT; CDR3: CATGLPGELFF
size: many; J: TRBJ2-4; V: TRBV3-1; D: NA; DNA: TGTGCCAGCAGCCCGATTAGCGATCCCAAAAACATTCAGTACTTC; CDR3: CASSPISDPKNIQYF
size: few; J: TRBJ2-4; V: TRBV7-9; D: NA; DNA: TGTGCCAGCAGCTTATTGGGAAGTGGTGCCAAAAACATTCAGTACTTC; CDR3: CASSLLGSGAKNIQYF
size: few; J: TRBJ2-1; V: TRBV12-3/TRBV12-4; D: NA; DNA: TGTGCCAGTACCGGGGCCTCCTACAATGAGCAGTTCTTC; CDR3: CASTGASYNEQFF
size: many; J: TRBJ2-1; V: TRBV7-3; D: TRBD2; DNA: TGTGCCAGCAGCTTACAGGGACTAGCGGGAGGTGAGGACTATGAGCAGTTCTTC; CDR3: CASSLQGLAGGEDYEQFF
size: many; J: TRBJ1-6; V: TRBV30; D: TRBD1; DNA: TGTGCCTGGACCCTTGGACAGGGAAGATCACCCCTCCACTTT; CDR3: CAWTLGQGRSPLHF
size: few; J: TRBJ2-1; V: TRBV10-3; D: NA; DNA: TGTGCCATCAGCCAGGGGATAGACGGCTCAAATGAGCAGTTCTTC; CDR3: CAISQGIDGSNEQFF
size: NA; J: TRBJ2-3; V: TRBV4-2; D: TRBD2; DNA: TGTGCCAGCAGGGGAGGCGGGAGTAGTACAGATACGCAGTATTTT; CDR3: CASRGGGSSTDTQYF
size: NA; J: TRBJ2-7; V: TRBV18; D: TRBD1; DNA: TGTGCCAGCTCACCACAGGGACAGGGCTCCTACGAGCAGTACTTC; CDR3: CASSPQGQGSYEQYF
size: NA; J: TRBJ2-2; V: TRBV6-1; D: NA; DNA: TGTGCCAGCATCAAGAATACGGTGAACACCGGGGAGCTGTTTTTT; CDR3: CASIKNTVNTGELFF
size: NA; J: TRBJ2-5; V: TRBV3-1; D: TRBD2; DNA: TGTGCCAGCAGCCTGCTAGCGGGAGCCACCTCAAGTTTC; CDR3: CASSLLAGATSSF
size: many; J: TRBJ1-5; V: TRBV7-9; D: NA; DNA: TGTGCCAGCAGCTCTCCACGCAAGTACAGGGCCAATCAGCCCCAGCATTTT; CDR3: CASSSPRKYRANQPQHF
size: many; J: TRBJ2-2; V: TRBV5-6; D: NA; DNA: TGTGCCAGCAGCTTGTGGAACAGGGTAGACACCGGGGAGCTGTTTTTT; CDR3: CASSLWNRVDTGELFF
size: NA; J: TRBJ2-2; V: TRBV29-1; D: TRBD2; DNA: TGCAGCGTTGTACTAGCGGGAAAAGTTTGGGAGCTGTTTTTT; CDR3: CSVVLAGKVWELFF
size: many; J: TRBJ2-7; V: TRBV29-1; D: NA; DNA: TGCAGCGTTGGTAGAAACTACGAGCAGTACTTC; CDR3: CSVGRNYEQYF
size: many; J: TRBJ2-3; V: TRBV18; D: NA; DNA: TGTGCCAGCTCACCACCGGGACACCCCACAGATACGCAGTATTTT; CDR3: CASSPPGHPTDTQYF
size: few; J: TRBJ1-2; V: TRBV7-6; D: NA; DNA: TGTGCCAGCAGCTACGATCGGACGGCGGCCTATGGCTACACCTTC; CDR3: CASSYDRTAAYGYTF
size: NA; J: TRBJ2-7; V: TRBV5-1; D: NA; DNA: TGCGCCAGCAGCTTCGGGCAGGGGGGAACCTACGAGCAGTACTTC; CDR3: CASSFGQGGTYEQYF
size: many; J: TRBJ1-1; V: TRBV9; D: NA; DNA: TGTGCCAGCAGCCCAGCCGGCAGCGGGAGCACTGAAGCTTTCTTT; CDR3: CASSPAGSGSTEAFF
size: many; J: TRBJ1-1; V: TRBV7-9; D: NA; DNA: TGTGCCAGCAGCGTGACGACAGGGAACACTGAAGCTTTCTTT; CDR3: CASSVTTGNTEAFF
size: few; J: TRBJ2-7; V: TRBV7-9; D: NA; DNA: TGTGCCAGCAGCTTCGACAGCTCCTACGAGCAGTACTTC; CDR3: CASSFDSSYEQYF
size: NA; J: TRBJ2-7; V: TRBV7-9; D: NA; DNA: TGTGCCAGCAGCTCACCCCGGGTAGCGGATCAGACGGCATACGAGCAGTACTTC; CDR3: CASSSPRVADQTAYEQYF
size: few; J: TRBJ2-5; V: TRBV6-6; D: NA; DNA: TGTGCCAGCAGTTCGCCAGCTGACTCGAACCAAGAGACCCAGTACTTC; CDR3: CASSSPADSNQETQYF
size: many; J: TRBJ1-1; V: TRBV12-3/TRBV12-4; D: NA; DNA: TGTGCCAGCGTTGGGAGGGGCACTGAAGCTTTCTTT; CDR3: CASVGRGTEAFF
size: NA; J: TRBJ1-1; V: TRBV7-3; D: NA; DNA: TGTGCCAGCAGCTCGGGGGGAATGAACACTGAAGCTTTCTTT; CDR3: CASSSGGMNTEAFF
size: many; J: TRBJ2-1; V: TRBV28; D: TRBD2; DNA: TGTGCCAGCACTTCTCTAGCGGATACTTACAATGAGCAGTTCTTC; CDR3: CASTSLADTYNEQFF
size: few; J: TRBJ1-5; V: TRBV25-1; D: NA; DNA: TGTGCCAGCAGTGAGCAGGGAGACAATGGCAATCAGCCCCAGCATTTT; CDR3: CASSEQGDNGNQPQHF
size: many; J: TRBJ1-1; V: TRBV6-5; D: NA; DNA: TGTGCCAGCAGCCCGACAGGATCTAAGGGAACTGAAGCTTTCTTT; CDR3: CASSPTGSKGTEAFF
size: NA; J: TRBJ1-6; V: TRBV10-3; D: NA; DNA: TGTGCCATCAGCTCCGGTAATTCACCCCTCCACTTT; CDR3: CAISSGNSPLHF
size: many; J: TRBJ2-7; V: TRBV25-1; D: NA; DNA: TGTGCCAGCAGTGACCTTGGGGGGCCGTTCGACGAGCAGTACTTC; CDR3: CASSDLGGPFDEQYF
size: NA; J: TRBJ1-6; V: TRBV7-6; D: NA; DNA: TGTGCCAGCAGCTCGGAAACCCTACTGGTCTCCCAGAGGGCCAATTCACCCCTCCACTTT; CDR3: CASSSETLLVSQRANSPLHF
size: many; J: TRBJ1-5; V: TRBV4-3; D: TRBD1; DNA: TGCGCCAGCAGCCAAGATCCAACAGGGGGAGGAGATGGCAATCAGCCCCAGCATTTT; CDR3: CASSQDPTGGGDGNQPQHF
size: NA; J: TRBJ2-3; V: TRBV12-3/TRBV12-4; D: TRBD2; DNA: TGTGCCAGCCTTATCCAGCGGGGGGGCCGGGATACGCAGTATTTT; CDR3: CASLIQRGGRDTQYF
size: NA; J: TRBJ2-1; V: TRBV7-2; D: TRBD2; DNA: TGTGCCGGCAGCTTAAGATCGGGAGGGCCACATGAGCAGTTCTTC; CDR3: CAGSLRSGGPHEQFF
size: NA; J: TRBJ2-5; V: TRBV20-1; D: NA; DNA: TGCAGTGCTAGATTGAGGAGAGGAAGGCAAGAGACCCAGTACTTC; CDR3: CSARLRRGRQETQYF
size: NA; J: TRBJ2-7; V: TRBV6-5; D: NA; DNA: TGTGCCAGCAAGAAAGGGGCCTACGAGCAGTACTTC; CDR3: CASKKGAYEQYF
size: many; J: TRBJ1-1; V: TRBV4-1; D: NA; DNA: TGCGCCAGCAGCCAAGATTGGGCGAGGACCAGAGCCCCTCAAGCTTTCTTT; CDR3: CASSQDWARTRAPQAFF